This T cell receptor (beta chain) was recovered during a study of T cell responses to AZD1222 COVID-19 vaccine (dated by TCRdb to the early 2020s). Concerning the study at large: A total of about 230 trial participants underwent TCR sequencing, of whom 207 received two doses of AZD1222 and 26 received two doses of the MenACWY control vaccine. Trial participants were enrolled by age into 18-55, 56-69 and 70-plus year subgroups, with roughly 150, 30 and 60 TCR-sequenced participants respectively.

The germline ends are 13 bases apart after V is trimmed by 0 bases and J by 8 bases. From the cysteine through the phenylalanine, the CDR3 covers 15 amino acids. The kept DNA is CDR3 alone, 45 bases in frame from the first base. The CDR1 and CDR2 encoded by the germline V gene are SGHVS and FNYEAQ. The study at large found these results: After two AZD1222 doses, both the breadth and the depth of spike-specific TCRs were significantly higher than at day 0 and than in MenACWY recipients. Vaccine-associated CD4 TCRs spanned the whole spike protein, with dominant responses in regions 160-218 and 743-854. The 56-69-year group was small, and its depth increase did not reach significance, likely because of low power. Participants were mostly white British and included more females than males, and it was suggested by the authors that clonal diversity may have been underestimated. Nearly half of unique spike-specific TCRs reportedly recognized epitopes outside regions mutated in the B.1.351 and B.1.1.7 variants. Conclusions about previously exposed vaccinees are limited, since just six AZD1222 recipients were seropositive for SARS-CoV-2 at baseline. Because no samples from the day 14 peak response were available, repertoires could be characterized only after the peak T cell response.

Per the publication, the time point label means: about 28 days (+/-7) after the second vaccine dose. AZD1222 recipients with second doses at about 4 weeks or about 12 weeks were pooled, because spike-specific TCR depth and breadth did not differ between schedules. Vaccinee samples came from UK trials COV001 and COV002, including a single-blind randomized controlled phase 2/3 trial of AZD1222 (ChAdOx1 nCoV-19) in healthy adults. For TCRbeta chain sequencing, PBMC samples were collected from trial participants at day 0 and at day 28 after the second dose. About this clone: Its binding antigen is unknown. The sample holds no much larger clone one base away, and base qualities are not on file.

The CDR3 regions of human TCRbeta chains were subjected to immunosequencing. The authors' pipeline ran thus. Repertoire TCRs were matched against a reference library of SARS-CoV-2-specific TCRs generated with the MIRA antigen-specificity platform. Breadth meant the fraction of unique TCRs that were SARS-CoV-2-associated, whereas depth meant the fraction of total T cells that were SARS-CoV-2-associated. Using the MIRA data, each spike-specific TCR was assigned both to the spike region to which the TCR was reactive and to a CD4 or CD8 class. Log10-transformed breadth and depth values were compared by one-way ANOVA with Sidak's multiple comparisons tests. In its TCRdb copy, this immuneACCESS table keeps in-frame sequences only and misses some clones. Where compared with another copy, unresolved V genes explain less than half of these, and the others have no known cause. V, J and clone size derive from that table, while D and trimming were established from the DNA sequence. Here the sample has about 100,000 clones; more than 75% occur a single time. 9.5% to 13% of the sample goes to the ten largest clones.

Sample: peripheral blood, taken 28 days after the second AZD1222 dose. Here the chain combines TRBV7-6 and TRBJ2-2; TRBD2 could be the D gene, as 6 bases match. The TCR sequence derives from an adult who received the AZD1222 COVID-19 vaccine. The CDR3 protein is CASSLAQGLAGELFF. The DNA reads as follows: TGTGCCAGCAGCTTAGCGCAGGGTCTAGCGGGGGAGCTGTTTTTT.